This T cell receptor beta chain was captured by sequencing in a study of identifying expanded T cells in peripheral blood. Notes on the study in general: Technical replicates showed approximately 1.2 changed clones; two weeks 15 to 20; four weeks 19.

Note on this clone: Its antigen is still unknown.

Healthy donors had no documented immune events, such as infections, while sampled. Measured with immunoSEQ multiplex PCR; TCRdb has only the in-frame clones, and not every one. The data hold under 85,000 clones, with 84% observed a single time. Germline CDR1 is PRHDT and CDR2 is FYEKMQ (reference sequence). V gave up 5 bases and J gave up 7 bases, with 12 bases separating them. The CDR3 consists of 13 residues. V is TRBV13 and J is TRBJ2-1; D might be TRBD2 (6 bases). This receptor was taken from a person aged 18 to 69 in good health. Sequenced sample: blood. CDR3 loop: CASSPVGLNEQFF. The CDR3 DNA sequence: TGTGCCAGCAGCCCGGTGGGACTTAATGAGCAGTTCTTC. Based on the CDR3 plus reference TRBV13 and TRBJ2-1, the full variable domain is AAGVIQSPRHLIKEKRETATLKCYPIPRHDTVYWYQQGPGQDPQFLISFYEKMQSDKGSIPDRFSAQQFSDYHSELNMSSLELGDSALYFCASSPVGLNEQFFGPGTRLTVL.